This T cell receptor (beta chain) was found in a study of T cell responses to AZD1222 COVID-19 vaccine. V lost 3 bases and J lost 3, with 8 bases in between. The CDR3 sequence is 13 residues long. Germline V CDR1 and CDR2: SGHTA, FQGTGA. General observations from the study: Nearly half of spike-specific TCRs reportedly go after variant regions that carry no mutations.

Using immunoSEQ multiplex PCR, the repertoire was profiled, and TCRdb retains in-frame clones only, with some absent. The sample has 180,000 or so clones; about nine tenths are singletons. For this clone: The antigen is unknown.

The gene calls are TRBV7-3 and TRBJ1-2; a possible D gene is TRBD1 (5 bases). This material consisted of peripheral blood, taken 28 days after the second AZD1222 dose. The sequence was collected from an adult who received the AZD1222 COVID-19 vaccine. In DNA form, the CDR3 reads TGTGCCAGCAGCTTCCCGGGGGACTATGGCTACACCTTC. It is translated as CASSFPGDYGYTF.